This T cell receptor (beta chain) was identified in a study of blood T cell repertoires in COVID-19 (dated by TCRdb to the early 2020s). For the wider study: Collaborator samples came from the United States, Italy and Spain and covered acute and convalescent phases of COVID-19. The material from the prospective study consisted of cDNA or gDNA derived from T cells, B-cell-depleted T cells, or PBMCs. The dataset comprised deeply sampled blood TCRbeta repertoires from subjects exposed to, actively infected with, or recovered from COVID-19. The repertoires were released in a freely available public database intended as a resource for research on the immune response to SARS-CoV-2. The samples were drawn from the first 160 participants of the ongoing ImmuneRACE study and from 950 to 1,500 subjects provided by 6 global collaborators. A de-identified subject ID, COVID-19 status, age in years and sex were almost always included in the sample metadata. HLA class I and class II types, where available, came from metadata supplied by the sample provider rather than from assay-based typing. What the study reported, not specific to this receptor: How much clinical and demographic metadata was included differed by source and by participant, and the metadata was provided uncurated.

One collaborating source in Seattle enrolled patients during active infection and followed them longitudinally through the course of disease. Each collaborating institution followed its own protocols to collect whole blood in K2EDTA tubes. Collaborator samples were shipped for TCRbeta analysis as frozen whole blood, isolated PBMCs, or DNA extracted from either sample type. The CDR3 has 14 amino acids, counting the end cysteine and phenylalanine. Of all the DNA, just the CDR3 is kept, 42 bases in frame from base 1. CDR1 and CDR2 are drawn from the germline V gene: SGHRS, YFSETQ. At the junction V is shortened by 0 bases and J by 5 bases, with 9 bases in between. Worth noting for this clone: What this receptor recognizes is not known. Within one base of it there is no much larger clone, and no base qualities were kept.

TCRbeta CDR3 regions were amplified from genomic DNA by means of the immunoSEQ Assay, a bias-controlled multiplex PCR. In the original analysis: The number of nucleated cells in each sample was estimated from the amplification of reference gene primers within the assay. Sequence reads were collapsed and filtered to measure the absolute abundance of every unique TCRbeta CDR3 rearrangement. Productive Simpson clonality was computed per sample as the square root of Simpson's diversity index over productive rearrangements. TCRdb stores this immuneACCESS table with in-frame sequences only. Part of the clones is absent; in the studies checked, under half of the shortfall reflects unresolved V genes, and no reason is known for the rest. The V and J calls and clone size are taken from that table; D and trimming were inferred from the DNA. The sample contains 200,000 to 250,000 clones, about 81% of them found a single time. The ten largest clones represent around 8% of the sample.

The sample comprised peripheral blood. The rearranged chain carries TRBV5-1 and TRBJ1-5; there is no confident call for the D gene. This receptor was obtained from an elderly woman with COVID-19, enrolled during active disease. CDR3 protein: CASSLGGEDQPQHF. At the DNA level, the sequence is TGCGCCAGCAGCTTGGGCGGGGAAGATCAGCCCCAGCATTTT.